Listed below are T cell receptor beta chains from one sample, sequenced in a study of blood T cell repertoires in COVID-19. Using immunoSEQ multiplex PCR, the repertoire was profiled, and TCRdb retains in-frame clones only, with some absent. The table has roughly 330,000 clones, around 83% seen once. The material sequenced was peripheral blood. Every receptor here comes from a woman in her fifties or sixties with acute or convalescent COVID-19. Each CDR3 is given with its conserved first and last residue. A D gene is named only where the DNA matches it firmly. The size of a clone is reported for some rows only, either as once, few or many, or as a class for expanded clones.

CDR3 length	clone size	D gene	V gene	J gene	CDR3 protein	CDR3 DNA
15	.	TRBD1	TRBV5-6	TRBJ1-2	CASHPGGTGGYGYTF	TGTGCCAGCCACCCGGGGGGGACAGGGGGATATGGCTACACCTTC
16	once	.	TRBV19	TRBJ2-4	CASSPNPGKAKNIQYF	TGTGCCAGTAGTCCTAACCCCGGGAAGGCCAAAAACATTCAGTACTTC
14	.	TRBD1	TRBV24-1	TRBJ2-5	CATSDLWTGETQYF	TGTGCCACCAGTGATCTCTGGACAGGGGAGACCCAGTACTTC
14	.	TRBD1	TRBV18	TRBJ1-5	CASSQGTGDQPQHF	TGTGCCAGCTCACAAGGGACAGGGGATCAGCCCCAGCATTTT
14	.	.	TRBV27	TRBJ2-7	CASSFQGQTSEQYF	TGTGCCAGCAGTTTCCAGGGACAGACTAGCGAGCAGTACTTC
15	.	.	TRBV3-1/TRBV3-2	TRBJ2-5	CASSSQAELPETQYF	TGTGCCAGCAGCTCCCAGGCTGAGCTGCCGGAGACCCAGTACTTC
14	.	.	TRBV5-1	TRBJ1-4	CASSLSGIGEKLFF	TGCGCCAGCAGCTTGTCAGGGATCGGCGAAAAACTGTTTTTT
12	few	TRBD1	TRBV6-5	TRBJ2-7	CAVQGARYEQYF	TGTGCCGTCCAGGGGGCCCGTTACGAGCAGTACTTC
15	.	.	TRBV10-3	TRBJ2-2	CAIGDSISNTGELFF	TGTGCCATCGGGGACTCCATTTCGAACACCGGGGAGCTGTTTTTT
16	.	.	TRBV6-1	TRBJ1-5	CASSDATFTVNQPQHF	TGTGCCAGCAGTGATGCGACATTCACCGTCAATCAGCCCCAGCATTTT
16	.	.	TRBV29-1	TRBJ2-3	CSVEGLLAHSTDTQYF	TGCAGCGTTGAAGGGCTGCTAGCGCATAGCACAGATACGCAGTATTTT
15	.	TRBD1	TRBV19	TRBJ1-1	CASSIRQGAYTEAFF	TGTGCCAGTAGTATTAGACAGGGGGCGTACACTGAAGCTTTCTTT
13	.	TRBD1	TRBV3-1/TRBV3-2	TRBJ1-2	CASSRQGEFGYTF	TGTGCCAGCAGCCGACAGGGGGAGTTTGGCTACACCTTC
15	.	.	TRBV12-5	TRBJ1-1	CASGFFAGGATEAFF	TGTGCTAGTGGTTTCTTTGCGGGAGGGGCCACTGAAGCTTTCTTT
13	few	.	TRBV7-2	TRBJ1-1	CASSLRMNTEAFF	TGTGCCAGCAGTTTACGTATGAACACTGAAGCTTTCTTT
15	.	.	TRBV18	TRBJ1-5	CASSALGGSNQPQHF	TGTGCCAGCTCAGCCCTCGGAGGGTCTAATCAGCCCCAGCATTTT